The next 15 T cell receptor beta chains were all read from a single sample in a study of blood T cell repertoires in COVID-19. The repertoire was sequenced with immunoSEQ multiplex PCR; TCRdb's copy has only in-frame clones and lacks some. In the table there are fewer than 150,000 clones, about four fifths of which are singletons. Input material: peripheral blood. The receptor set was obtained from a human donor in a cohort sampled during active COVID-19.

The CDR3 region is CASSLEQRYGYTF. For the CDR3, the DNA is TGTGCCAGCAGTTTGGAGCAGCGCTATGGCTACACCTTC. The chain uses TRBV12-3 or TRBV12-4 and TRBJ1-2; D ambiguous. The CDR3 sequence is 13 residues long. Trimming pared 3 bases from V and 4 bases from J, leaving 9 bases between.

The V and J genes are TRBV19 and TRBJ2-7; 13 bases line up with TRBD2. Germline V gene sequence: CDR1 LNHDA, CDR2 SQIVND (reference sequence). The CDR3 sequence is 14 residues long. V lost 8 bases, J lost 5 bases, and 6 bases stayed unmatched. The chain's CDR3 is CASSGLAGAHEQYF. CDR3 sequence (DNA): TGTGCCAGTTCCGGACTAGCGGGGGCCCACGAGCAGTACTTC.

The V call is TRBV7-2, the J call TRBJ2-7, with 10 bases identical to TRBD1. Germline V lookup: CDR1 SGHTA, CDR2 FQGNSA. The J segment lost 3 bases and the V segment lost 3 bases, leaving 8 bases of the junction unmatched. The CDR3 covers 16 residues. The CDR3 protein is CASSFGQGTGDYEQYF. The CDR3 DNA sequence: TGTGCCAGCAGCTTCGGCCAAGGGACAGGGGACTACGAGCAGTACTTC.

The chain joins TRBV19 to TRBJ2-2; no definite D call. V gave up 7 bases and J gave up 6 bases, with 15 bases separating them. The CDR3 spans 14 residues. Germline V lookup: CDR1 LNHDA, CDR2 SQIVND (reference sequence). The CDR3 region has the DNA TGTGCCAGTAAACCGGCAGCTAGTCCCGGGGAGCTGTTTTTT. This sequence encodes CASKPAASPGELFF.

The chain employs TRBV27 and TRBJ2-3; tentative D call: TRBD1 (5 bases). This CDR3 is built from 16 residues. Trimming left V 7 bases short and J 2 bases short, with 19 bases between. From germline, CDR1 is MNHEY and CDR2 SMNVEV (reference sequence). The chain's CDR3 is CASKITGPAVTDTQYF. The DNA of the CDR3 is TGTGCCAGCAAAATTACAGGTCCCGCAGTCACAGATACGCAGTATTTT.

The chain recombines TRBV9 with TRBJ2-3; 12 bases align to TRBD2. J was trimmed by 2 bases and V by 4 bases; bases with no gene match: 8. There are 17 residues in the CDR3. Per the germline V gene, CDR1 is SGDLS and CDR2 is YYNGEE. In DNA, the CDR3 is TGTGCCAGCAGCTTAGATGGACTAGCGGGGAACACAGATACGCAGTATTTT. Residues: CASSLDGLAGNTDTQYF.

The chain uses TRBV7-2 and TRBJ1-3; tentative D call: TRBD1 (5 bases). Germline-derived CDR1 and CDR2 are SGHTA and FQGNSA. With 5 bases removed from V and 0 bases from J, the gap between germline ends came to 8 bases. The CDR3 consists of 14 residues. CDR3 sequence: CASSVQASGNTIYF. CDR3 DNA sequence: TGTGCCAGCAGCGTACAGGCCTCTGGAAACACCATATATTTT. Full variable domain (rest looked up from reference TRBV7-2 and TRBJ1-3): GAGVSQSPSNKVTEKGKDVELRCDPISGHTALYWYRQSLGQGLEFLIYFQGNSAPDKSGLPSDRFSAERTGGSVSTLTIQRTQQEDSAVYLCASSVQASGNTIYFGEGSWLTVV.

This clone was detected once. This chain connects TRBV9 to TRBJ2-5, with D possibly being TRBD2 (7 bases). CDR3 length: 16 residues. Germline V gene sequence: CDR1 SGDLS, CDR2 YYNGEE. The V and J ends lost 4 bases and 5 bases respectively, with 21 bases between them. DNA of the CDR3: TGTGCCAGCAGCCCCCGGGGGGCCGCCCTTAAGGAGACCCAGTACTTC. This codes for CASSPRGAALKETQYF.

The chain employs TRBV5-1 and TRBJ1-5; 8 bases are shared with TRBD1. CDR3 length: 14 residues. V gave up 4 bases and J gave up 6 bases; unmatched junction bases: 6. The germline gives CDR1 SGHRS, CDR2 YFSETQ. The CDR3 region is CASSPGQGGQPQHF. CDR3 DNA sequence: TGCGCCAGCAGCCCCGGACAGGGTGGTCAGCCCCAGCATTTT. The whole variable domain, remainder taken from reference TRBV5-1 and TRBJ1-5, is KAGVTQTPRYLIKTRGQQVTLSCSPISGHRSVSWYQQTPGQGLQFLFEYFSETQRNKGNFPGRFSGRQFSNSRSEMNVSTLELGDSALYLCASSPGQGGQPQHFGDGTRLSIL.

The genes are TRBV2 and TRBJ2-7, with D unresolved. CDR3 length equals 11 residues. V shed 5 bases and J shed 4 bases, with 6 bases lying between them. In germline, CDR1 is SNHLY, CDR2 FYNNEI. This CDR3 reads CASSLTYEQYF. The CDR3 nucleotides are TGTGCCAGCAGTTTAACATACGAGCAGTACTTC.

The chain has TRBV5-6 and TRBJ2-2; tentative D call: TRBD2 (6 bases). The germline V and J ends were trimmed by 4 bases and 1 base, with 8 bases remaining between them. The germline CDR1 and CDR2 sequences are SGHDT and YYEEEE. CDR3 size: 14 residues. The CDR3 DNA is TGTGCCAGCAGCCCGGGACTGAACACCGGGGAGCTGTTTTTT. Its protein is CASSPGLNTGELFF.

This clone appeared a single time. The rearrangement joins TRBV4-2 to TRBJ2-7; possibly TRBD2 for D (7 bases). The CDR3 consists of 13 residues. Germline CDR1 is LGHNA and CDR2 is YNFKEQ. V lost 8 bases and J lost 6, with 17 bases in between. The CDR3 protein is CASGSRGLVEQYF. The CDR3 bases are TGTGCCAGCGGTTCGCGGGGGCTGGTCGAGCAGTACTTC.

The rearrangement joins TRBV5-6 to TRBJ2-3; the match to TRBD1 covers 7 bases. The CDR3 is made up of 14 amino acids. Per germline, CDR1 SGHDT and CDR2 YYEEEE. After removal of 7 bases from V and 3 bases from J, the junction contained 8 bases not matched to a gene. The CDR3 here is CASLRDRSTDTQYF. The DNA for the CDR3 is TGTGCCAGCCTTCGGGACAGAAGTACAGATACGCAGTATTTT. The variable domain in full, with the rest retrieved from reference TRBV5-6 and TRBJ2-3, is DAGVTQSPTHLIKTRGQQVTLRCSPKSGHDTVSWYQQALGQGPQFIFQYYEEEERQRGNFPDRFSGHQFPNYSSELNVNALLLGDSALYLCASLRDRSTDTQYFGPGTRLTVL.

The rearrangement links TRBV3-1 (or the pseudogene TRBV3-2) to TRBJ2-5; 12 nucleotides agree with TRBD2. Germline trimming cut 0 bases from V and 5 bases from J; bases unmatched to any gene: 7. Germline V gene data show CDR1 as LGHDT and CDR2 as YNNKEL (reference sequence). The CDR3 contains 17 residues. CDR3 in DNA: TGTGCCAGCAGCCAAGATATCCTAGCGGGGGGGCAGGAGACCCAGTACTTC. Amino acids: CASSQDILAGGQETQYF.

This chain connects TRBV25-1 to TRBJ2-5, with D possibly TRBD2 on 6 matching bases. CDR1 MGHDK and CDR2 SYGVNS come from the germline V gene. The CDR3 is made up of 16 amino acids. The ends were cut back, 1 base at V and 3 bases at J, with 15 bases in the middle. Written as DNA, the CDR3 is TGTGCCAGCAGTGAATTTGCCGGGGGTGTTAAAGAGACCCAGTACTTC. Encoded protein: CASSEFAGGVKETQYF.